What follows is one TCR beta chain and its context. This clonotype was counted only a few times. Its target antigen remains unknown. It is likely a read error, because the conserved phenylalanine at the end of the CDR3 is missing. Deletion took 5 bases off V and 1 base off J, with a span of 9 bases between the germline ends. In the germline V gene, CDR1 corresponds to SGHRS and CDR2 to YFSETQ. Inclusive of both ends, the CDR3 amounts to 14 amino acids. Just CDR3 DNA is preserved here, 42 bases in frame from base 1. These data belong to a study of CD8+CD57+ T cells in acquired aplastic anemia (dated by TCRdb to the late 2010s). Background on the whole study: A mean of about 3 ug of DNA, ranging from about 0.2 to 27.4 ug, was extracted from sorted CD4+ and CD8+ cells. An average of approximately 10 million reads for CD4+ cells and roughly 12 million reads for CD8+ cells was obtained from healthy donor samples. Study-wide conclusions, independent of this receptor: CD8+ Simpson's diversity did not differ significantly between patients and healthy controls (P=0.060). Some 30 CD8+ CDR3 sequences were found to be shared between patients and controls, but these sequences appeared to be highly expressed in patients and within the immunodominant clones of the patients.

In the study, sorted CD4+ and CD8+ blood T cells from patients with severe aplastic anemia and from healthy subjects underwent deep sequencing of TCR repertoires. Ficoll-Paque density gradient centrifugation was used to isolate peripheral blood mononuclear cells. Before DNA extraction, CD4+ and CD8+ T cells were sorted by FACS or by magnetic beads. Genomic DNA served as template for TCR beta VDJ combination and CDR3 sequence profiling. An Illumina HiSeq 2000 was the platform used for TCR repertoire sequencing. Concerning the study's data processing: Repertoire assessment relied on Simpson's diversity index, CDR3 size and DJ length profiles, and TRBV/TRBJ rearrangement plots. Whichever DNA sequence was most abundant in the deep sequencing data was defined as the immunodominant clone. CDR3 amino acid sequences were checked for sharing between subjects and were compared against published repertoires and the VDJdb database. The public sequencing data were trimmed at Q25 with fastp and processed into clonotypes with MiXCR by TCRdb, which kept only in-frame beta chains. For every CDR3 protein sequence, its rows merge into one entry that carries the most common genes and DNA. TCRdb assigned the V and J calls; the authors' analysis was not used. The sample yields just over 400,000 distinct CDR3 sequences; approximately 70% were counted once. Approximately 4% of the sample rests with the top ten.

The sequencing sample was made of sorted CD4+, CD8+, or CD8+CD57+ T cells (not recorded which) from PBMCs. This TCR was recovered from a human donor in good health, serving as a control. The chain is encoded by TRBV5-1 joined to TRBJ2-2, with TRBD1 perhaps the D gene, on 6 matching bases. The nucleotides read TGCGCCAGCAGACTGACAGGGAACACCGGGGAGCTGTTTTCT. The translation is CASRLTGNTGELFS.